The 6 T cell receptor beta chains in this list originate from one sample, sequenced in a study of tumor and adjacent non-tumor tissue in lung cancer. TCRbeta libraries were built with three rounds of nested PCR, modified from ARM-PCR. Each CDR3 protein is one row after TCRdb ran MiXCR on the multiplex PCR reads. The top ten clones hold around an eighth of a sample with some 77,000 distinct CDR3 sequences, less than 75% of them seen once. The template was RNA from unsorted bulk tissue. Material for sequencing was lung tumor tissue. Receptors originate from an older woman with non-small cell lung cancer.

In its sample, this clonotype is medium-sized. The chain links TRBV20-1 to TRBJ2-3; D call uncertain. CDR1 and CDR2 from the germline V gene are DFQATT and SNEGSKA (reference sequence). The CDR3 has 14 residues. V lost 1 base, J lost 6 bases, and 14 bases lay in between. CDR3 DNA: TGCAGTGCTAGAGTCGGCCTAAAGGGCGATACGCAGTATTTT. Protein: CSARVGLKGDTQYF.

A note on this clonotype: This likely comes from a read error, as the CDR3 has no conserved phenylalanine or tryptophan at its end. The chain is built from TRBV24-1 and TRBJ2-1; perhaps TRBD2 as D (6 bases). The CDR3 is made up of 16 amino acids. The germline V and J ends were trimmed by 5 bases and 8 bases, with 21 bases remaining between them. Germline CDR1 is KGHDR and CDR2 is SFDVKD. This CDR3 is CATSVDGLTGEDEQFY. The CDR3 DNA reads TGTGCCACCAGTGTCGACGGACTAACGGGGGAGGATGAGCAGTTCTAC.

This clonotype was recorded a few times. One end of the junction fails to match germline, which may point to a read error. The V call is TRBV11-1, the J call TRBJ2-3; D is undetermined. The CDR3 is made up of 13 amino acids. The germline gives CDR1 SGHAT, CDR2 FQDESV (reference sequence). CDR3 sequence reads: CASSLAVTDTHYF. In nucleotides, the CDR3 is TGTGCCAGCAGCTTAGCAGTCACAGATACGCATTACTTT.

As concerns this clonotype: This may stem from a read error, because a much larger clone lies one nucleotide away. Likely a read error: the CDR3 ends without its conserved phenylalanine or tryptophan. The chain couples TRBV20-1 to TRBJ1-2, with 11 nucleotides matching TRBD1. V lost 4 bases and J lost 5; bases outside the gene matches: 3. CDR3 length: 13 amino acids. Germline loops: CDR1 DFQATT, CDR2 SNEGSKA (reference sequence). CDR3 loop: CSATGQGAYGYTL. The DNA for the CDR3 is TGCAGTGCTACCGGACAGGGGGCTTATGGCTACACCTTG.

This clonotype has only one observation. V gene TRBV10-3 combines with J gene TRBJ2-7; 9 positions agree with TRBD1. Trimming removed 6 bases from V and 9 bases from J; junction bases left unmatched: 12. The CDR3 extends over 14 amino acids. Germline CDR1 reads ENHRY; CDR2 reads SYGVKD. CDR3 DNA sequence: TGTGCCATCAGGAATCCCAGGACAGGGGAAGTGCAGTACTTC. Translated: CAIRNPRTGEVQYF.

On this clonotype: An end of the junction does not agree with germline; a read error may underlie this. The chain links TRBV24-1 to TRBJ2-6, with TRBD1 identical over 7 bases. This CDR3 has 16 residues. Germline CDR1 reads KGHDR; CDR2 reads SFDVKD. In nucleotides, the CDR3 is TGTGCCACCAGTGGGGACAGCGTCTCTAGGGCCAACGTCTTGACTTTC. Its translation is CATSGDSVSRANVLTF.